A single T cell receptor (beta chain) is shown here with its context. This clonotype was found many times. The clone's antigen remains unknown. Per-base quality was not reported, and no clone a single base away is much larger than it. The sample comes from a study of T-cell reconstitution after alpha-beta-depleted transplantation in children (dated by TCRdb to the mid-2010s). The study in broad terms: The study quantitatively tracked T-cell immune reconstitution after TCRalphabeta/CD19-depleted allogeneic hematopoietic cell transplantation in children using TCR repertoire profiling.

The library relied on PCR. Sequencer: Illumina HiSeq 2500. To normalize quantification of the TCRbeta repertoire, the TCR libraries were built with molecular barcoding that relied on unique molecular identifiers. TCRdb redid the processing of the public reads, applying fastp at Q25 and MiXCR, and retained in-frame beta chains. All rows with the same CDR3 protein become a single entry with the most common DNA and genes. The sample records hundreds of thousands of distinct CDR3 sequences, 8.2% of which are singletons. Nearly 6.5% of the sample belongs to the ten largest clones. CDR1 and CDR2, looked up from the germline V gene, are SGHTA and FQGNSA. Germline trimming: 3 bases from V, 7 bases from J; junction bases outside gene matches: 11. The CDR3 runs 17 amino acids, cysteine and phenylalanine included. Only the CDR3 region is kept as DNA, spanning 51 bases read in frame from base 1. Results the study describes overall, beyond this receptor: The apparently early recovery of alphabetaT-cell counts about two months after transplant reportedly depended on only several hundred rapidly expanded clones that came from non-depleted graft cells. Over the following months the frequencies of hyperexpanded clones went down, and after one year T-cell counts and TCRbeta diversity were mostly credited to newly produced T cells. In some patients, high TCRbeta diversity at day 60 was attributed to recipient T cells and intrathymic progenitors that had survived conditioning.

The sample's treatment or condition, from its label and the paper: allogeneic hematopoietic cell transplantation with graft depleted of TCRalphabeta T cells and CD19 B cells. Transplant recipients were children who received TCRalphabeta/CD19-depleted allogeneic hematopoietic cell grafts. This receptor was taken from a male patient younger than 18 who had a stem cell transplant for acute lymphoblastic leukemia, so the T cells may come from the graft donor. The chain uses TRBV7-2 and TRBJ2-1, and 11 junction bases match TRBD2. Sequenced here: PBMCs, mostly from graft donor cells, sampled 180 days after TCRalphabeta/CD19-depleted stem cell transplant. The DNA is TGTGCCAGCAGCTTGGGTAGCGGGGGGGTTATTCGGAATGAGCAGTTCTTC. It is translated as CASSLGSGGVIRNEQFF.